The next 18 T cell receptor beta chains were all read from a single sample in a study of metastatic and nonmetastatic thyroid tumors. None of the patients had undergone any treatment ahead of thyroid surgery. TCRdb used MiXCR to call clones anew from the PCR reads. The data hold 45,000 to 50,000 clones, with more than 20% observed a single time. Sequencing was carried out using blood. The receptors derive from a male donor with papillary thyroid cancer or a benign thyroid nodule (not recorded which). Some clones in this sample may be carry-over from other donors' samples.

The gene calls are TRBV6-1 and TRBJ2-1; 8 nucleotides align to TRBD2. Germline trimming cut 5 bases from V and 7 bases from J; bases unmatched to any gene: 10. The CDR3 runs 15 residues. Germline lookup yields CDR1 MNHNS and CDR2 SASEGT. The CDR3 loop reads CASSFKRERLNEQFF. The CDR3 nucleotides read TGTGCCAGCAGTTTCAAGCGGGAGAGGTTAAATGAGCAGTTCTTC.

In this sample, this clone turned up many times. The chain has TRBV29-1 and TRBJ2-7; TRBD1 or TRBD2 may be the D gene (5 bases each). This CDR3 region has 15 residues. Germline V CDR1 and CDR2: SQVTM, ANQGSEA. Trimming shortened V by 0 bases and J by 4 bases, and 16 bases separated the two germline ends. CDR3 bases: TGCAGCGTTGAAGAGGGGGTTAAGGACGGGTACGAGCAGTACTTC. This sequence encodes CSVEEGVKDGYEQYF.

This clone was seen ten or more times. This is likely a read error, given that the CDR3 carries no conserved phenylalanine or tryptophan at its end. V usage is TRBV5-5 and J usage is TRBJ2-2; D remains unclear. CDR1 and CDR2 (germline): SGHKS, YYEKEE (reference sequence). Trimming removed 2 bases from V and 1 base from J, with 9 bases in between. The CDR3 is 15 residues long. CDR3 nucleotides: TGTGCCAGCAGCTTTAGGCTGGAGAACACCGGGGAGCTGTTTTCT. It encodes CASSFRLENTGELFS.

This clone was recorded many times. The chain carries TRBV9 and TRBJ2-1; D possibly corresponds to TRBD2 (7 bases). The length of the CDR3 is 14 residues. Trimming shortened V by 8 bases and J by 2 bases, and 14 bases separated the two germline ends. Germline CDR1 and CDR2: SGDLS and YYNGEE. DNA of the CDR3: TGTGCCAGGGGGCGCGGGGGCCCCTACAATGAGCAGTTCTTC. This translates into CARGRGGPYNEQFF.

Remarks on this clone: The junction departs from the called germline gene at one end, perhaps through a read error. The CDR3 DNA sequence: TGTGCCAGTAGTTCGGGACAGGGTGTTACAGATACGCAGTATTTT. Translated: CASSSGQGVTDTQYF. The chain recombines TRBV6-2 or TRBV6-3 with TRBJ2-3; 9 bases line up with TRBD1. CDR1 is MNHEY, CDR2 SVGEGT, per germline. This CDR3 comprises 15 residues.

Many counts were recorded for this clone. V and J are TRBV9 and TRBJ2-1; TRBD2 might be the D (6 bases). V shed 3 bases and J shed 0 bases, with 13 bases lying between them. This CDR3 contains 16 residues. The germline CDR1 and CDR2 sequences are SGDLS and YYNGEE. The CDR3 protein is CASSASGLSSYNEQFF. Written as DNA, the CDR3 is TGTGCCAGCAGCGCCAGCGGGCTAAGCTCCTACAATGAGCAGTTCTTC.

In its sample, this clone was seen many times. The V and J genes are TRBV6-1 and TRBJ1-5; tentative D call: TRBD1 (5 bases). CDR1 and CDR2 from the germline V gene are MNHNS and SASEGT. The V and J ends lost 7 bases and 6 bases respectively, with 22 bases between them. The CDR3 loop spans 16 amino acids. The CDR3 DNA reads TGTGCCAGCACCCCGTTTTCCAGGGACGATGGTCAGCCCCAGCATTTT. Translating it yields CASTPFSRDDGQPQHF.

This clone appeared a few times. One end of the junction is discordant with germline, which a read error may explain. The genes are TRBV19 and TRBJ2-1; 7 bases align to TRBD2. CDR3 length: 15 amino acids. Germline V gene sequence: CDR1 LNHDA, CDR2 SQIVND (reference sequence). This chain's CDR3 is CSSSRRLSGGNEQFF. The CDR3 DNA reads TGTTCCAGTAGTCGTCGACTATCGGGAGGAAATGAGCAGTTCTTC.

This clone was seen repeatedly, ten times or more. The chain is built from TRBV6-1 and TRBJ2-5; D uncertain. This CDR3 region has 13 residues. The ends were cut back, 8 bases at V and 4 bases at J, with 14 bases in the middle. CDR1 and CDR2 (germline): MNHNS, SASEGT. The CDR3 region is CASSFPGVETQYF. In DNA form, the CDR3 reads TGTGCCAGCTCATTTCCTGGGGTAGAGACCCAGTACTTC.

In regard to this clone: A junction boundary mismatches the germline segment, possibly from a read error. This sample also contains other DNA sequences that code for the same CDR3. The rearrangement uses TRBV18 and TRBJ2-5; D remains unclear. The CDR3 has 12 amino acids. Per the germline V gene, CDR1 is KGHSH and CDR2 is LQKENI. The CDR3 loop is CASSPLLGTQYF. DNA for the CDR3: TGCGCCAGCTCCCCGCTTCTCGGGACCCAGTACTTC.

This clone has more than one count but fewer than ten. Since a much larger clone is just one base distant, this may be a read error. V gene TRBV5-1 combines with J gene TRBJ2-3, with unresolved D. Germline CDR1 is SGHRS and CDR2 is YFSETQ. The CDR3 loop spans 12 amino acids. V lost 5 bases to trimming and J lost 5 bases, with 9 bases between them. The CDR3 bases are TGCGCCAGCAGTCCAAGTGGAGATACGCAGTATTTT. This gives the protein CASSPSGDTQYF.

This clone was counted only a few times. This chain joins TRBV6-1 and TRBJ2-1; TRBD2 matches 7 bases. The CDR3 has 15 amino acids. Germline V CDR1 and CDR2: MNHNS, SASEGT. The V and J ends lost 7 bases and 8 bases, in that order; junction bases with no gene match: 14. CDR3: CASIGSSGILDEQFF. Here the CDR3 DNA reads TGTGCCAGCATAGGGTCTAGCGGTATTCTCGATGAGCAGTTCTTC.

The sample holds many counts of this clone. V is TRBV15 and J is TRBJ2-5, with 11 bases that match TRBD2. V shed 3 bases, J shed 0 bases, and the junction held 6 bases outside the gene matches. Germline-derived CDR1 and CDR2 are LNHNV and YYDKDF (reference sequence). The CDR3 contains 17 residues. CDR3 bases: TGTGCCACCAGCAGGTCGCGGACTAGCGGGTACCAAGAGACCCAGTACTTC. Its protein product is CATSRSRTSGYQETQYF.

The sample holds many counts of this clone. The CDR3 is CATSRDWSNEQFF. CDR3 coding DNA: TGTGCCACCAGCAGAGATTGGTCAAATGAGCAGTTCTTC. The V gene is TRBV15, the J gene TRBJ2-1; D gene ambiguous. Looked up from germline, CDR1 is LNHNV and CDR2 is YYDKDF (reference sequence). The CDR3 runs 13 residues. V was trimmed by 0 bases and J by 7 bases, leaving 7 bases between them.

The V and J genes are TRBV19 and TRBJ2-1; no definite D call. V lost 1 base and J lost 6, with 7 bases in between. CDR3 length: 13 residues. The V gene's germline CDR1 is LNHDA and CDR2 SQIVND (reference sequence). CDR3 DNA sequence: TGTGCCAGTAGTATAGGAGTCCTCAATGAGCAGTTCTTC. This gives the protein CASSIGVLNEQFF. The entire variable domain, with the rest obtained from reference TRBV19 and TRBJ2-1, is as follows: DGGITQSPKYLFRKEGQNVTLSCEQNLNHDAMYWYRQDPGQGLRLIYYSQIVNDFQKGDIAEGYSVSREKKESFPLTVTSAQKNPTAFYLCASSIGVLNEQFFGPGTRLTVL.

This chain uses TRBV3-1 with TRBJ2-2, with TRBD1 identical over 8 bases. This CDR3 region has 13 residues. V was clipped by 6 bases and J by 6 bases; unmatched bases: 3. In germline, CDR1 is LGHDT, CDR2 YNNKEL (reference sequence). The CDR3 bases are TGTGCCAGCAGAGGGACAGGCCCCGGGGAGCTGTTTTTT. Its translation is CASRGTGPGELFF.

This clone was found many times. The genes are TRBV7-2 and TRBJ2-2; 10 bases align to TRBD2. The germline gives CDR1 SGHTA, CDR2 FQGNSA. CDR3 length equals 15 residues. The J segment lost 7 bases and the V segment lost 1 base, leaving 3 bases of the junction unmatched. CDR3 sequence reads: CASSLVPSGGGELFF. In DNA form, the CDR3 reads TGTGCCAGCAGCTTAGTCCCTAGCGGGGGCGGGGAGCTGTTTTTT.

This clone was seen a handful of times. Other DNA sequences of this sample code for an identical CDR3. The chain links TRBV7-6 to TRBJ2-7, with a tentative D call TRBD2 (5 bases). With 4 bases removed from V and 6 bases from J, the gap between germline ends came to 7 bases. The length of the CDR3 is 11 residues. CDR1 is SGHVS, CDR2 FNYEAQ, per germline. The CDR3 coding sequence is TGTGCCAGCAGCTCAGGAGGCGAGCAGTACTTC. This encodes CASSSGGEQYF.